This TCR beta chain came from a study of blood T cell repertoires in COVID-19. The repertoire was sequenced with immunoSEQ multiplex PCR; TCRdb's copy has only in-frame clones and lacks some. The sample comprises 110,000 to 150,000 clones, more than 80% of which are singletons, and approximately 1.6% rests with the top ten. This TCR was recovered from a woman under 30 who had been exposed to COVID-19. The sample taken for sequencing was PBMCs or T cells enriched from blood (not recorded which).

The CDR3 sequence: CASSMAAKYSNQPQHF. CDR3 in DNA: TGTGCCAGTAGTATGGCGGCGAAGTATAGCAATCAGCCCCAGCATTTT. The V and J genes are TRBV19 and TRBJ1-5; D is undetermined. V lost 3 bases and J lost 0, with 12 bases in between. The V gene's germline CDR1 is LNHDA and CDR2 SQIVND (reference sequence). The length of the CDR3 is 16 residues.